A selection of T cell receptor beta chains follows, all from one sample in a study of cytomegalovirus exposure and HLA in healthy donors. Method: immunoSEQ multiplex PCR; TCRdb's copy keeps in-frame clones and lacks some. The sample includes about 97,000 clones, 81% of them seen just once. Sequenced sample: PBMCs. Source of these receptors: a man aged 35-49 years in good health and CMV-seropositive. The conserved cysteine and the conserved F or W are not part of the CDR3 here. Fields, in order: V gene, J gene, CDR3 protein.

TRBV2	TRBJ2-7	ASRGADFYEQY
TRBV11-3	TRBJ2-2	ASSFDRGLAGELF
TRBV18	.	ASSPSQGSTYEQY
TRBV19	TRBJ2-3	ASSWTGGADTQY
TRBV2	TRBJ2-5	ASRGYETQY
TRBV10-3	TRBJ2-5	AISESREPTIMD
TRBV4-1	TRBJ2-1	ASSQGPSEEQF
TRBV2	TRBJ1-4	ASSLVRQNEKLF
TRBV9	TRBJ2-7	ASSVQTGTSIDEQY
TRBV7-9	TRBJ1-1	ASSLVSVEAF
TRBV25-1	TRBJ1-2	ASSEAYGYT
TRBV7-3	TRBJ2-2	ASSSPGTASTGELF
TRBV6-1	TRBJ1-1	ASNSGTNTEAF
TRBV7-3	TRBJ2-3	ASSSTSGGTDTQY
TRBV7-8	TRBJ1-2	ASSNTGIDYGYT
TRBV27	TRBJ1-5	ASSPSNNQPQH
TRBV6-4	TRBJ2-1	ASSEIAGVLRNEQF
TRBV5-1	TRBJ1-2	ASSLGSQRGYT
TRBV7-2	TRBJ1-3	ASSLGGDRLDTIY
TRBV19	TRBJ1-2	ASSVTGAENYGYT
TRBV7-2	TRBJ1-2	ASSKHREGGYT
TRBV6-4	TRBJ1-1	ASSVSGTGSSNTEAF
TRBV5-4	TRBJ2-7	ASSETSGSGYEQY
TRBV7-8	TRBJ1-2	ASSPDLRSYGYT
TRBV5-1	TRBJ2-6	ASSSTGLGANVLT
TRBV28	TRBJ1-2	ASSLGGGVRGYT
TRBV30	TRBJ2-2	ATGLQADRELF
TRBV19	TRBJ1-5	ASTTGLSNQPQH
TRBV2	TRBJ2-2	ASRGTGGWTGELF
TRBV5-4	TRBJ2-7	ASSLVGGEVGEQY
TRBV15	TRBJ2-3	ATSSLSGTGTDTQY
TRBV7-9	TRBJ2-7	ARFLTLKPGQGAYEQY
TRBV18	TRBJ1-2	ASSRTGDYGYT
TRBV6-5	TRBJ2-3	ASSYKGSDTQY
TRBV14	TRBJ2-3	ASSHLAGALDTQY
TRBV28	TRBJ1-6	ASSSSRSSYNSPLH
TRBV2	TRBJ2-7	ASSPSGSPYEQY
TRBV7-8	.	ASSDNSGKIEQY
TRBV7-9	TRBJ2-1	ASRSGSGNNEQF
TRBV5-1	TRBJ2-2	ASSGTEGVAGELF
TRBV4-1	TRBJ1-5	ASSPFIGNQPQH
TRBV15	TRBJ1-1	ATSKRGNTEAF
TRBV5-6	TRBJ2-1	ASSAGQGIYNEQF